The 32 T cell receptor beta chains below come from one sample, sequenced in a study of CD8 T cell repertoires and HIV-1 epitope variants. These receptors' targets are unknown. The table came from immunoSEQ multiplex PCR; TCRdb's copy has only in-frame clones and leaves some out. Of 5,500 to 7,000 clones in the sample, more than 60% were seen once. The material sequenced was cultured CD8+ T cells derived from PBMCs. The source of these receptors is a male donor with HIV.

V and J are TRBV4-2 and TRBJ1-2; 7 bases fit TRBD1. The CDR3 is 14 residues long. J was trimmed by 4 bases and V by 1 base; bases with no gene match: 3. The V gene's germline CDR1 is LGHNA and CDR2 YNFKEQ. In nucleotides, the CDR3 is TGTGCCAGCAGCCAAGTGAGGGACAGCTATGGCTACACCTTC. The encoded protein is CASSQVRDSYGYTF.

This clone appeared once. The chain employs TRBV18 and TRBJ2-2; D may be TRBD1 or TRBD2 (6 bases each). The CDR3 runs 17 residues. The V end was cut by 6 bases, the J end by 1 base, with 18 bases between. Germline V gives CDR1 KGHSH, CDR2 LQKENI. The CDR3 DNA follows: TGTGCCAGCTCCCTCAAGCCACAGGGAGGGAACACCGGGGAGCTGTTTTTT. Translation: CASSLKPQGGNTGELFF. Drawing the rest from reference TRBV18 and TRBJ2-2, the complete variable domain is NAGVMQNPRHLVRRRGQEARLRCSPMKGHSHVYWYRQLPEEGLKFMVYLQKENIIDESGMPKERFSAEFPKEGPSILRIQQVVRGDSAAYFCASSLKPQGGNTGELFFGEGSRLTVL.

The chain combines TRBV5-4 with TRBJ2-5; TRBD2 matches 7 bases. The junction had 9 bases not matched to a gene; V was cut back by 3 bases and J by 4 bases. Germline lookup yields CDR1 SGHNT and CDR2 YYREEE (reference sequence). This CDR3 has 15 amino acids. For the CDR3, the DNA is TGTGCCAGCAGCTCGCCGGGGAGGGTGCGAGAGACCCAGTACTTC. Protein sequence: CASSSPGRVRETQYF.

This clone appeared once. Written as DNA, the CDR3 is TGTGCCAGCAGCTCTATCGACAGGCTGGGGTACGAGCAGTACTTC. Translation gives CASSSIDRLGYEQYF. The V call is TRBV9, the J call TRBJ2-7, with a possible D match to TRBD1 (6 bases). Germline V gene data show CDR1 as SGDLS and CDR2 as YYNGEE. The CDR3 is 15 amino acids. V was cut by 4 bases and J by 4 bases, with 18 bases left in between. The complete variable domain, with remaining parts taken from reference TRBV9 and TRBJ2-7, reads DSGVTQTPKHLITATGQRVTLRCSPRSGDLSVYWYQQSLDQGLQFLIQYYNGEERAKGNILERFSAQQFPDLHSELNLSSLELGDSALYFCASSSIDRLGYEQYFGPGTRLTVT.

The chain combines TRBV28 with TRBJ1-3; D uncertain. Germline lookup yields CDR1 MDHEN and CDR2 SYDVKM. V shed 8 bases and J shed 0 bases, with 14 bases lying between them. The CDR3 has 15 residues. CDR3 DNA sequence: TGTGCCAGCTCGTGGAGGGTGATCTCTGGAAACACCATATATTTT. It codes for CASSWRVISGNTIYF.

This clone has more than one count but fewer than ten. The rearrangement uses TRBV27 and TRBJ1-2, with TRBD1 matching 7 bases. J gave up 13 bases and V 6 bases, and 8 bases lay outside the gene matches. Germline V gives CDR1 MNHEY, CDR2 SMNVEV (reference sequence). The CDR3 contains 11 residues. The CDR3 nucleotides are TGTGCCAGCAGCGACGGGACAGATCCCACCTTC. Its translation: CASSDGTDPTF.

CDR3 sequence: CTSSQTRLAGGTMGMTGELFF. The DNA for the CDR3 is TGCACCAGCAGCCAAACCCGACTAGCGGGAGGTACTATGGGTATGACCGGGGAGCTGTTTTTT. The chain is built from TRBV1 and TRBJ2-2; the D call of TRBD2 is as the table states it, not checked on the DNA. TRBV1 is recorded as a pseudogene. This CDR3 contains 21 residues.

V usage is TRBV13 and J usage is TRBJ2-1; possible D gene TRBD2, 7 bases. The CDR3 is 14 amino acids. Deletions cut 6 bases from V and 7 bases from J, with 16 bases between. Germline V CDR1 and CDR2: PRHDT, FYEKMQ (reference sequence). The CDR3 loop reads CASSEGGTLNEQFF. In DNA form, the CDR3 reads TGTGCCAGCAGTGAGGGGGGGACATTGAATGAGCAGTTCTTC.

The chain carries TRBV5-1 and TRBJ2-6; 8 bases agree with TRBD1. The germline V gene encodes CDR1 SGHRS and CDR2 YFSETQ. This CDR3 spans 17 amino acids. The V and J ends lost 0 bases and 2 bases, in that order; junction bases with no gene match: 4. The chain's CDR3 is CASSLARGRTGANVLTF. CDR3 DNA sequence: TGCGCCAGCAGCTTGGCCAGGGGGCGGACTGGGGCCAACGTCCTGACTTTC.

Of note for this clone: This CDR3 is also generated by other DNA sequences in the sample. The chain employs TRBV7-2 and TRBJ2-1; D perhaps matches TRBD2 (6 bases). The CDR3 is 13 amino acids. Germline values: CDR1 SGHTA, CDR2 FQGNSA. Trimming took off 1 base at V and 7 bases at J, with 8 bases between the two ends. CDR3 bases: TGTGCCAGCAGCTTAGGCGGGGAAAATGAGCAGTTCTTC. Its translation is CASSLGGENEQFF.

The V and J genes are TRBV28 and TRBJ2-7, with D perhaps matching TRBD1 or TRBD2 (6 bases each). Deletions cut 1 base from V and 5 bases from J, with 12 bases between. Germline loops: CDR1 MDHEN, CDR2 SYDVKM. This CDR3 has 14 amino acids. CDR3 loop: CASSLLAGQHEQYF. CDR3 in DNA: TGTGCCAGCAGTTTATTGGCGGGACAACACGAGCAGTACTTC. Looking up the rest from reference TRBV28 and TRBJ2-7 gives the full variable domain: DVKVTQSSRYLVKRTGEKVFLECVQDMDHENMFWYRQDPGLGLRLIYFSYDVKMKEKGDIPEGYSVSREKKERFSLILESASTNQTSMYLCASSLLAGQHEQYFGPGTRLTVT.

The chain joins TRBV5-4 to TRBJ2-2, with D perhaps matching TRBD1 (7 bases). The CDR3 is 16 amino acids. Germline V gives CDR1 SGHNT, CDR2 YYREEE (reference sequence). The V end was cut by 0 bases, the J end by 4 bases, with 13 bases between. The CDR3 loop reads CASSLARRGRTGELFF. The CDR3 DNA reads TGTGCCAGCAGCTTGGCACGGAGGGGGCGCACCGGGGAGCTGTTTTTT.

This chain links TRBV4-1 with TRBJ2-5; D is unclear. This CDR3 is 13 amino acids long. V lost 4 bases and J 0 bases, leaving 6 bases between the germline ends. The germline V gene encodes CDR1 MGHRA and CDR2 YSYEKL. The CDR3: CASSLADQETQYF. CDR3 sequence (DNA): TGCGCCAGCAGCCTCGCCGACCAAGAGACCCAGTACTTC.

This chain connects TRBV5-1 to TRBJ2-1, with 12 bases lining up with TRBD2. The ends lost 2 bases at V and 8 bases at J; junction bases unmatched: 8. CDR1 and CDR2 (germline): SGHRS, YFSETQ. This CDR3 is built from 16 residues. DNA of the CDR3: TGCGCCAGCAGCTTTGGACTAGCGGGGATTTCGGATGAGCAGTTCTTC. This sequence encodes CASSFGLAGISDEQFF. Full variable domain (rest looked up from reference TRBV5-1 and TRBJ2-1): KAGVTQTPRYLIKTRGQQVTLSCSPISGHRSVSWYQQTPGQGLQFLFEYFSETQRNKGNFPGRFSGRQFSNSRSEMNVSTLELGDSALYLCASSFGLAGISDEQFFGPGTRLTVL.

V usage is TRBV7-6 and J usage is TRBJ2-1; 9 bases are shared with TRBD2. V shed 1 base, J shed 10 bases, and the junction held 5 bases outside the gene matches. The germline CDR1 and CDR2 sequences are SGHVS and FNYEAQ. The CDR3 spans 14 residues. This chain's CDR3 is CASSLGAGGREQFF. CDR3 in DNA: TGTGCCAGCAGCTTAGGAGCGGGGGGAAGGGAGCAGTTCTTC.

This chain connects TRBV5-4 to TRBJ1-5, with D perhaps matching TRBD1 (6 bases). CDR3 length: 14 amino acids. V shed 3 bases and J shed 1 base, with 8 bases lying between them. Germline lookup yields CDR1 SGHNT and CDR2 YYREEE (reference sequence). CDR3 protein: CASSYGQSNQPQHF. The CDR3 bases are TGTGCCAGCAGCTATGGACAGAGCAATCAGCCCCAGCATTTT.

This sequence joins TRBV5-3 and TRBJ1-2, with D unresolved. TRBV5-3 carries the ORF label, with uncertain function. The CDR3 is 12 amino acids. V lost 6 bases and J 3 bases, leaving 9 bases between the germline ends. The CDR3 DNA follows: TGTGCCAGAACCCTCGACCACTATGGCTACACCTTC. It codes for CARTLDHYGYTF.

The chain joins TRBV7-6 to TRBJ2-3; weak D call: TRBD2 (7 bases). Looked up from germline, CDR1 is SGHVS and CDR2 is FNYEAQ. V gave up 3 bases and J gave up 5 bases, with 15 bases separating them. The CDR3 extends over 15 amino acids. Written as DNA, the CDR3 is TGTGCCAGCAGCTTTGGAGGGGGGGCCCTAGATACGCAGTATTTT. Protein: CASSFGGGALDTQYF. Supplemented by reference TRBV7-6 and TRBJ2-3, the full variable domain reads GAGVSQSPRYKVTKRGQDVALRCDPISGHVSLYWYRQALGQGPEFLTYFNYEAQQDKSGLPNDRFSAERPEGSISTLTIQRTEQRDSAMYRCASSFGGGALDTQYFGPGTRLTVL.

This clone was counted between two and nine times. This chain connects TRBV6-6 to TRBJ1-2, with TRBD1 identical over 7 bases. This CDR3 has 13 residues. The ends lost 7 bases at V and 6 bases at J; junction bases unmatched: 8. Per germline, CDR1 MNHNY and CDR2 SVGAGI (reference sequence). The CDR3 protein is CASISTGENGYTF. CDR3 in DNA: TGTGCCAGCATTTCCACAGGGGAAAATGGCTACACCTTC.

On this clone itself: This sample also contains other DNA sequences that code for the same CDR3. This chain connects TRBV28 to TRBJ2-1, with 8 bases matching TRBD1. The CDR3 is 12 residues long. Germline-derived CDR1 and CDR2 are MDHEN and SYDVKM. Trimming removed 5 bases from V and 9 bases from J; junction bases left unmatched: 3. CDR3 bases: TGTGCCAGCAGTCTACAGGGGGGTGAGCAGTTCTTC. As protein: CASSLQGGEQFF.

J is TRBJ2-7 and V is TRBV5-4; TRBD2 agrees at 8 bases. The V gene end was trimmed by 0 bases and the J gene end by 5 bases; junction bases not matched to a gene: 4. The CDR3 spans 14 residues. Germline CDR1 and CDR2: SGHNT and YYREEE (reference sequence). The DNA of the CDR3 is TGTGCCAGCAGCTTGGGCGGGGGGAACAACGAGCAGTACTTC. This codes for CASSLGGGNNEQYF.

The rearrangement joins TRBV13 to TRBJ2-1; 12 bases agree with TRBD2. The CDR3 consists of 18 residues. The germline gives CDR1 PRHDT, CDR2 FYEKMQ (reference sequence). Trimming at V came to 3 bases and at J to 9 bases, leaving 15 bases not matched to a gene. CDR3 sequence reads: CASSFLASGGAVQGEQFF. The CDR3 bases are TGTGCCAGCAGCTTCCTGGCTAGCGGGGGGGCGGTTCAAGGTGAGCAGTTCTTC.

CDR3 sequence (DNA): TGTGCCAGCAGCTTGATCGGGAGGCTCGCCTACGAGCAGTACTTC. Translated, it gives CASSLIGRLAYEQYF. The J gene is TRBJ2-7, the V gene TRBV11-2; 7 bases map to TRBD2. CDR1 and CDR2 (germline): SGHAT, FQNNGV. Trimming at V came to 3 bases and at J to 2 bases, leaving 7 bases not matched to a gene. The CDR3 contains 15 residues.

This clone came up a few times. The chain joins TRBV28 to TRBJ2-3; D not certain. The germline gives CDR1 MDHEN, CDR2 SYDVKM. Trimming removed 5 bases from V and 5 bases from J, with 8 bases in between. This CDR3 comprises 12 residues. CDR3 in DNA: TGTGCCAGCAGTCAGACTGTAGATACGCAGTATTTT. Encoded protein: CASSQTVDTQYF.

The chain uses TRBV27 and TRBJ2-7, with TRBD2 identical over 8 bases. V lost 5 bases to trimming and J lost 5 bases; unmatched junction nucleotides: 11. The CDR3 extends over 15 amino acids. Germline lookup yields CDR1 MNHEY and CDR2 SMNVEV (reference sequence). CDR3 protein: CASSPGLAGMNEQYF. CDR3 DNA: TGTGCCAGCAGTCCTGGTCTAGCGGGTATGAACGAGCAGTACTTC.

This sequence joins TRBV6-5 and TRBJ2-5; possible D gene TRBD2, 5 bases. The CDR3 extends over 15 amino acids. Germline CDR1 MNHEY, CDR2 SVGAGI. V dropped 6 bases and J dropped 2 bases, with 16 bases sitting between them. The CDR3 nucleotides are TGTGCCAGCAGCTCCGCCGGGATAGATCAAGAGACCCAGTACTTC. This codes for CASSSAGIDQETQYF.

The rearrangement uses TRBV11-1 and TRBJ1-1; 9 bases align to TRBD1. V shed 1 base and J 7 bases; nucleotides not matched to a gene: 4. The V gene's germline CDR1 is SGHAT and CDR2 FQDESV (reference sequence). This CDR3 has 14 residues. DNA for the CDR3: TGTGCCAGCAGCTTAGAGGGGACAGGGTTTGAAGCTTTCTTT. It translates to CASSLEGTGFEAFF.

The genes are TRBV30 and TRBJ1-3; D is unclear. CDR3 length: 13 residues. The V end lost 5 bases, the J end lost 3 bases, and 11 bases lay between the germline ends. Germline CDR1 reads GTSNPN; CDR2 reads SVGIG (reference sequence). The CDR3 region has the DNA TGTGCCTGGCCAGACTCGGATGGAAACACCATATATTTT. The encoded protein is CAWPDSDGNTIYF.

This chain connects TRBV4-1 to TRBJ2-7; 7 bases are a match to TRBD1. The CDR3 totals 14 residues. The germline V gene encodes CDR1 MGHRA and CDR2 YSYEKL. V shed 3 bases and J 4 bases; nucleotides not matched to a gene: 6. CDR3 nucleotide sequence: TGCGCCAGCAGCCACCCCGGACAGGCGTACGAGCAGTACTTC. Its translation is CASSHPGQAYEQYF.

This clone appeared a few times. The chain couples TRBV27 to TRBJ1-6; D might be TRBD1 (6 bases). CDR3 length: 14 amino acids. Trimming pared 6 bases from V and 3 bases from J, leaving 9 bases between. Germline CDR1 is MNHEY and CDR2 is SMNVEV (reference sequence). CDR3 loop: CASSGQLYNSPLHF. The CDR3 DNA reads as TGTGCCAGCAGCGGACAGCTCTATAATTCACCCCTCCACTTT.

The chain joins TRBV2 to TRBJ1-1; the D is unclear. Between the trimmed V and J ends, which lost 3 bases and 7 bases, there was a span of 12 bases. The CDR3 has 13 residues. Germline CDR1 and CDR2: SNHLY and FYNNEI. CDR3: CASSDSNLLEAFF. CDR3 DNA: TGTGCCAGCAGTGATTCGAATCTACTTGAAGCTTTCTTT.

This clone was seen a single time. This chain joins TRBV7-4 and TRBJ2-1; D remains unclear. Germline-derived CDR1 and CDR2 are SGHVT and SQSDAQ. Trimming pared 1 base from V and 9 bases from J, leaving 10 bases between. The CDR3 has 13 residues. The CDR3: CASSLDGASEQFF. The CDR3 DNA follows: TGTGCCAGCAGCTTAGACGGTGCCAGTGAGCAGTTCTTC.